Following are 25 T cell receptor beta chains from one sample sequenced in a study of shared clonotypes between healthy human individuals. The assay was immunoSEQ multiplex PCR, and TCRdb's table has in-frame clones only and misses some. The table shows some 2.1 million clones, with about 95% occurring only once. CD45RO-negative cells were positively selected for CCR7, leaving out terminally differentiated effector memory CD45RA+ cells. The material sequenced was naive CD8+ T cells sorted from blood. The receptors here all came from a man younger than 35 in good health.

As concerns this clone: Within the sample, other DNA sequences also encode this same CDR3. The chain is built from TRBV9 and TRBJ2-2, with D uncertain. V was clipped by 3 bases and J by 6 bases, with 9 bases between them. Germline CDR1 reads SGDLS; CDR2 reads YYNGEE. CDR3 length: 13 residues. The CDR3 DNA sequence: TGTGCCAGCAGCGCGACCTCGGCCGGGGAGCTGTTTTTT. As protein: CASSATSAGELFF.

Comment on this clone: Other DNA variants within this sample encode the same CDR3. V gene TRBV2 combines with J gene TRBJ2-7; TRBD2 is a possible D gene (6 bases). The germline gives CDR1 SNHLY, CDR2 FYNNEI. V dropped 3 bases and J dropped 0 bases, with 12 bases sitting between them. The CDR3 is 15 amino acids. The CDR3 DNA sequence: TGTGCCAGCAGTGAGGCGGGGTTAAGCTCCTACGAGCAGTACTTC. Translated: CASSEAGLSSYEQYF.

V is TRBV7-9 and J is TRBJ1-1; 7 bases are shared with TRBD1. This CDR3 is built from 15 residues. The V gene end was trimmed by 2 bases and the J gene end by 4 bases; junction bases not matched to a gene: 7. Germline CDR1 reads SEHNR; CDR2 reads FQNEAQ (reference sequence). The CDR3 reads CASSLLTGAGTEAFF. CDR3 DNA sequence: TGTGCCAGCAGCTTATTAACAGGGGCGGGCACTGAAGCTTTCTTT. The full variable domain, rest sourced from reference TRBV7-9 and TRBJ1-1, is DTGVSQNPRHKITKRGQNVTFRCDPISEHNRLYWYRQTLGQGPEFLTYFQNEAQLEKSRLLSDRFSAERPKGSFSTLEIQRTEQGDSAMYLCASSLLTGAGTEAFFGQGTRLTVV.

The V call is TRBV6-5, the J call TRBJ1-2; D call uncertain. This CDR3 is 15 amino acids long. The germline CDR1 and CDR2 sequences are MNHEY and SVGAGI. V shed 4 bases and J shed 0 bases, with 12 bases lying between them. The CDR3 loop reads CASSSMDGANYGYTF. The CDR3 coding sequence is TGTGCCAGCAGTTCGATGGACGGAGCTAACTATGGCTACACCTTC.

This clone was detected once. The chain joins TRBV19 to TRBJ2-7; TRBD1 might be the D (6 bases). Trimming removed 4 bases from V and 5 bases from J, with 15 bases in between. This CDR3 spans 14 amino acids. Germline CDR1 is LNHDA and CDR2 is SQIVND (reference sequence). The CDR3 loop is CASSNVLGGDEQYF. The CDR3 nucleotides read TGTGCCAGTAGTAACGTTCTAGGGGGTGACGAGCAGTACTTC.

Concerning this clone: Other DNA sequences in the same sample also yield this CDR3. This chain joins TRBV7-9 and TRBJ1-1; unclear D gene. CDR3 length: 12 residues. The V and J ends lost 3 bases and 5 bases respectively, with 7 bases between them. CDR1 is SEHNR, CDR2 FQNEAQ, per germline (reference sequence). As DNA, the CDR3 is TGTGCCAGCAGCTTTAGTGGTACTGAAGCTTTCTTT. It yields the protein CASSFSGTEAFF.

V usage is TRBV13 and J usage is TRBJ2-3; 7 nucleotides align to TRBD2. Per germline, CDR1 PRHDT and CDR2 FYEKMQ (reference sequence). CDR3 length: 15 residues. J gave up 0 bases and V 1 base, and 1 base lay outside the gene matches. The CDR3 spells CASSLDGRSTDTQYF. The CDR3 bases are TGTGCCAGCAGCTTAGACGGGAGGAGCACAGATACGCAGTATTTT.

The V call is TRBV5-6, the J call TRBJ2-7; 14 bases align to TRBD2. The germline V gene has CDR1 SGHDT and CDR2 YYEEEE. V lost 4 bases and J lost 3; bases outside the gene matches: 6. The CDR3 totals 16 residues. CDR3: CASSAGLAGDFYEQYF. The CDR3 DNA reads as TGTGCCAGCAGCGCGGGACTAGCGGGAGACTTCTACGAGCAGTACTTC.

The rearrangement links TRBV2 to TRBJ2-1, with no clear D. Germline loops: CDR1 SNHLY, CDR2 FYNNEI. V was cut by 2 bases and J by 4 bases, with 15 bases left in between. The CDR3 contains 16 residues. In DNA, the CDR3 is TGTGCCAGCAGTGAAAGTAGATCCCTCGTTTACAATGAGCAGTTCTTC. Its protein product is CASSESRSLVYNEQFF. The full variable domain, rest sourced from reference TRBV2 and TRBJ2-1, is EPEVTQTPSHQVTQMGQEVILRCVPISNHLYFYWYRQILGQKVEFLVSFYNNEISEKSEIFDDQFSVERPDGSNFTLKIRSTKLEDSAMYFCASSESRSLVYNEQFFGPGTRLTVL.

The chain joins TRBV10-2 to TRBJ1-2; D not resolved. Germline values: CDR1 WSHSY, CDR2 SAAADI. This CDR3 region has 14 residues. Deletions cut 5 bases from V and 8 bases from J, with 18 bases between. The CDR3 here is CASSSGPLPSGYTF. The CDR3 DNA reads TGCGCCAGCAGTTCCGGGCCCCTTCCCTCCGGCTACACCTTC.

The gene calls are TRBV5-5 and TRBJ2-2; 8 bases are shared with TRBD1. Per germline, CDR1 SGHKS and CDR2 YYEKEE (reference sequence). V dropped 4 bases and J dropped 7; count of bases not matched to a gene: 6. CDR3 size: 14 residues. The CDR3 coding sequence is TGTGCCAGCAGCGAGACGACAGGGGACGGGGAGCTGTTTTTT. It encodes CASSETTGDGELFF.

The chain has TRBV9 and TRBJ2-2; D is ambiguous. CDR3 size: 13 residues. Germline V gene data show CDR1 as SGDLS and CDR2 as YYNGEE. V was pared by 4 bases and J by 1 base, with 5 bases between. CDR3 amino acids: CASSSENTGELFF. CDR3 coding DNA: TGTGCCAGCAGCTCCGAGAACACCGGGGAGCTGTTTTTT.

A remark on this clone: This clone may be a read error of a much larger clone one base away. Other DNA sequences from this sample encode an identical CDR3 as well. CDR3 nucleotides: TGTGCCAGCAGCCCCCTCTACGAGCAGTACTTC. This sequence encodes CASSPLYEQYF. The chain couples TRBV11-2 to TRBJ2-7; D unclear. The CDR3 runs 11 residues. Germline CDR1 and CDR2: SGHAT and FQNNGV. Trimming stripped 5 bases from V and 3 bases from J, with 5 bases between.

The V and J genes are TRBV6-5 and TRBJ2-7; TRBD2 agrees at 7 bases. The CDR3 is 13 residues long. Germline CDR1 is MNHEY and CDR2 is SVGAGI. Trimming removed 7 bases from V and 0 bases from J; junction bases left unmatched: 3. The CDR3 nucleotides are TGTGCCAGCACGGGCGGGAGCTCCTACGAGCAGTACTTC. This gives the protein CASTGGSSYEQYF.

This chain uses TRBV12-5 with TRBJ1-5, with TRBD1 matching 9 bases. This CDR3 has 16 amino acids. The V gene end was trimmed by 6 bases and the J gene end by 7 bases; junction bases not matched to a gene: 13. Germline V gene sequence: CDR1 LGHNT, CDR2 FRNRAP. Here the CDR3 reads CASGIFRDRVRQPQHF. The CDR3 nucleotides are TGTGCTAGTGGAATATTCCGGGACAGGGTACGGCAGCCCCAGCATTTT. Full variable domain (remainder filled in from reference TRBV12-5 and TRBJ1-5): DARVTQTPRHKVTEMGQEVTMRCQPILGHNTVFWYRQTMMQGLELLAYFRNRAPLDDSGMPKDRFSAEMPDATLATLKIQPSEPRDSAVYFCASGIFRDRVRQPQHFGDGTRLSIL.

The genes are TRBV28 and TRBJ2-1; 9 positions agree with TRBD2. The CDR3 is 16 amino acids. J was trimmed by 8 bases and V by 7 bases; bases with no gene match: 15. CDR1 is MDHEN, CDR2 SYDVKM, per germline. The CDR3 region has the DNA TGTGCCAGCACATCAGAGGCTAGCGGGGATCAGGATGAGCAGTTCTTC. Its protein is CASTSEASGDQDEQFF. Drawing the rest from reference TRBV28 and TRBJ2-1, the complete variable domain is DVKVTQSSRYLVKRTGEKVFLECVQDMDHENMFWYRQDPGLGLRLIYFSYDVKMKEKGDIPEGYSVSREKKERFSLILESASTNQTSMYLCASTSEASGDQDEQFFGPGTRLTVL.

The chain combines TRBV6-1 with TRBJ1-1; no definite D call. Per the germline V gene, CDR1 is MNHNS and CDR2 is SASEGT. CDR3 size: 15 residues. Trimming cost V 4 bases and J 0 bases, with 12 bases left between them. As DNA, the CDR3 is TGTGCCAGCAGTGCCCAGACGGCAATGAACACTGAAGCTTTCTTT. Translating gives CASSAQTAMNTEAFF.

The V gene is TRBV27, the J gene TRBJ2-1; 7 bases align to TRBD2. Germline lookup yields CDR1 MNHEY and CDR2 SMNVEV (reference sequence). The length of the CDR3 is 14 residues. J was trimmed by 5 bases and V by 6 bases; bases with no gene match: 7. This chain's CDR3 is CASRTSHYDNEQFF. CDR3 coding DNA: TGTGCCAGCAGGACTAGCCACTACGACAATGAGCAGTTCTTC.

The chain is built from TRBV5-1 and TRBJ2-7; 8 bases fit TRBD2. Germline V gives CDR1 SGHRS, CDR2 YFSETQ. The CDR3 is 15 amino acids. V dropped 4 bases and J dropped 3; count of bases not matched to a gene: 9. As DNA, the CDR3 is TGCGCCAGCAGCCCGGGAGGGGACGGGAACTACGAGCAGTACTTC. Its translation: CASSPGGDGNYEQYF.

The V gene is TRBV25-1, the J gene TRBJ2-1; 10 bases are a match to TRBD2. This CDR3 comprises 16 residues. V shed 6 bases, J shed 7 bases, and the junction held 12 bases outside the gene matches. CDR1 and CDR2 from the germline V gene are MGHDK and SYGVNS. Written as DNA, the CDR3 is TGTGCCAGCAGCGGATCTAGCGGGAGCCAAAGAAATGAGCAGTTCTTC. It translates to CASSGSSGSQRNEQFF.

This chain uses TRBV15 with TRBJ2-5; tentatively, D is TRBD1 (5 bases). Germline-derived CDR1 and CDR2 are LNHNV and YYDKDF (reference sequence). The CDR3 contains 16 residues. V was clipped by 5 bases and J by 2 bases, with 18 bases between them. The CDR3 sequence is CATSDPRAGQQETQYF. The CDR3 nucleotides are TGTGCCACCAGCGACCCCAGAGCAGGGCAGCAAGAGACCCAGTACTTC.

The chain has TRBV9 and TRBJ2-2; 8 positions agree with TRBD2. This CDR3 comprises 16 residues. V lost 2 bases to trimming and J lost 5 bases; unmatched junction nucleotides: 8. The germline gives CDR1 SGDLS, CDR2 YYNGEE. This CDR3 reads CASSVWAGGGTGELFF. The CDR3 bases are TGTGCCAGCAGCGTCTGGGCGGGAGGAGGTACCGGGGAGCTGTTTTTT. The full variable domain, its missing parts supplied by reference TRBV9 and TRBJ2-2, is DSGVTQTPKHLITATGQRVTLRCSPRSGDLSVYWYQQSLDQGLQFLIQYYNGEERAKGNILERFSAQQFPDLHSELNLSSLELGDSALYFCASSVWAGGGTGELFFGEGSRLTVL.

Comment on this clone: The junction shows a germline mismatch at one end, possibly a read error. The chain couples TRBV19 to TRBJ2-1; 8 bases align to TRBD2. This CDR3 spans 14 amino acids. Germline V gene sequence: CDR1 LNHDA, CDR2 SQIVND (reference sequence). CDR3 sequence reads: CASSGSGVYYEQFF. CDR3 in DNA: TGTGCCAGCAGCGGGAGTGGGGTCTACTATGAGCAGTTCTTC.

The chain combines TRBV5-4 with TRBJ2-2; D could derive from TRBD1 or TRBD2 (5 bases each). The CDR3 has 15 amino acids. The V end was cut by 4 bases, the J end by 7 bases, with 17 bases between. Germline values: CDR1 SGHNT, CDR2 YYREEE (reference sequence). CDR3 in amino acids: CASSRPGTESGELFF. CDR3 nucleotides: TGTGCCAGCAGCCGACCTGGGACGGAAAGCGGGGAGCTGTTTTTT.

The chain links TRBV10-2 to TRBJ2-1, with D possibly being TRBD1 (6 bases). The CDR3 is 15 residues long. Germline-derived CDR1 and CDR2 are WSHSY and SAAADI. Trimming removed 4 bases at V and 1 base at J, with 11 bases between. The CDR3 coding sequence is TGCGCCAGCAGTGTCTCAGGGGTTTCCTACAATGAGCAGTTCTTC. Amino acid sequence: CASSVSGVSYNEQFF.